The entry below gives a single T cell receptor beta chain sequence along with its context. Its antigen is still unknown. This entry is derived from a study of T cell responses to AZD1222 COVID-19 vaccine. Study-level findings and limits: Repertoires were sampled only after the peak T cell response.

Assay: immunoSEQ multiplex PCR; the TCRdb copy retains only in-frame clones and omits some. The sample shows tens of thousands of clones, approximately 90% of them seen only once. The CDR3 loop spans 13 amino acids. The J segment lost 7 bases and the V segment lost 3 bases, leaving 7 bases of the junction unmatched. CDR1 and CDR2 from the germline V gene are DFQATT and SNEGSKA (reference sequence). The material sequenced was peripheral blood, taken on day 0 of AZD1222 vaccination. The receptor was derived from an adult in good health. V and J are TRBV20-1 and TRBJ2-5, with 8 positions matching TRBD2. CDR3 protein: CSASIAGGGTQYF. The CDR3 bases are TGCAGTGCTAGTATCGCGGGGGGAGGGACCCAGTACTTC.